Listed below are T cell receptor beta chains from one sample, sequenced in a study of cytomegalovirus exposure and HLA in healthy donors. TCRdb's table, derived via immunoSEQ multiplex PCR, lists solely in-frame clones and lacks some. This table holds about 120,000 clones, around 64% found once. The sample comprised PBMCs. All receptors come from a woman younger than 45 in good health and CMV-seronegative. The CDR3 runs from the conserved cysteine through the conserved F or W. The D gene is left open where the match is weak. The size entry is marked missing in some rows and otherwise reads once, few, many or a size class.

D gene: NA; J gene: TRBJ2-2; V gene: TRBV5-4; clone size: NA; CDR3 protein: CASSLAGNTGELFF; CDR3 DNA: TGTGCCAGCAGCTTGGCGGGAAACACCGGGGAGCTGTTTTTT
D gene: TRBD1; J gene: TRBJ1-1; V gene: TRBV9; clone size: NA; CDR3 protein: CASSSLTGDRAFF; CDR3 DNA: TGTGCCAGCAGCTCCCTCACAGGGGATCGAGCTTTCTTT
D gene: TRBD2; J gene: TRBJ2-1; V gene: TRBV5-4; clone size: NA; CDR3 protein: CASSFGTNLNEQFF; CDR3 DNA: TGTGCCAGCAGCTTCGGGACTAATCTAAATGAGCAGTTCTTC
D gene: TRBD1; J gene: TRBJ2-7; V gene: TRBV4-3; clone size: NA; CDR3 protein: CASSQASGGRYEQYF; CDR3 DNA: TGCGCCAGCAGCCAAGCCTCAGGGGGCAGGTACGAGCAGTACTTC
D gene: TRBD2; J gene: TRBJ2-1; V gene: TRBV5-4; clone size: NA; CDR3 protein: CASSLKREVLYNEQFF; CDR3 DNA: TGTGCCAGCAGCTTGAAACGGGAGGTCCTTTACAATGAGCAGTTCTTC
D gene: NA; J gene: TRBJ2-3; V gene: TRBV6-4; clone size: NA; CDR3 protein: CASSDSGPESTDTQYF; CDR3 DNA: TGTGCCAGCAGTGACTCGGGGCCAGAGAGCACAGATACGCAGTATTTT
D gene: NA; J gene: TRBJ1-1; V gene: TRBV20-1; clone size: NA; CDR3 protein: CSASRELEAFF; CDR3 DNA: TGCAGTGCTTCCCGGGAACTTGAAGCTTTCTTT
D gene: TRBD2; J gene: TRBJ2-7; V gene: TRBV29-1; clone size: NA; CDR3 protein: CSVGAGGPREQYF; CDR3 DNA: TGCAGCGTTGGGGCGGGAGGGCCGAGAGAGCAGTACTTC
D gene: NA; J gene: TRBJ2-7; V gene: TRBV14; clone size: NA; CDR3 protein: CASSQSGSRRNF; CDR3 DNA: TGTGCCAGCAGCCAATCCGGGAGTCGCCGGAACTTC
D gene: TRBD1; J gene: TRBJ2-6; V gene: TRBV5-4; clone size: few; CDR3 protein: CASSIQGAGANVLTF; CDR3 DNA: TGTGCCAGCAGCATACAGGGGGCAGGGGCCAACGTCCTGACTTTC
D gene: TRBD1; J gene: TRBJ2-7; V gene: TRBV18; clone size: NA; CDR3 protein: CASSPQPPRTGVDEQYF; CDR3 DNA: TGTGCCAGCTCACCACAACCGCCGCGGACAGGGGTAGACGAGCAGTACTTC
D gene: TRBD1; J gene: TRBJ2-5; V gene: TRBV15; clone size: once; CDR3 protein: CATSRGIRDSQETQYF; CDR3 DNA: TGTGCCACCAGCAGAGGGATTCGGGACAGCCAAGAGACCCAGTACTTC
D gene: TRBD1; J gene: TRBJ2-7; V gene: TRBV27; clone size: NA; CDR3 protein: CASSLFRAGGLYEQYF; CDR3 DNA: TGTGCCAGCAGTTTATTTCGGGCAGGGGGCCTCTACGAGCAGTACTTC
D gene: TRBD2; J gene: TRBJ2-3; V gene: TRBV6-5; clone size: NA; CDR3 protein: CASSYRTSGTTDTQYF; CDR3 DNA: TGTGCCAGCAGTTACCGGACTAGCGGGACCACAGATACGCAGTATTTT
D gene: NA; J gene: TRBJ1-1; V gene: TRBV2; clone size: NA; CDR3 protein: CASSAGDRGTEAFF; CDR3 DNA: TGTGCCAGCAGTGCAGGGGACCGAGGCACTGAAGCTTTCTTT
D gene: NA; J gene: TRBJ2-1; V gene: TRBV2; clone size: NA; CDR3 protein: CASSDDSYNEQFF; CDR3 DNA: TGTGCCAGCAGTGATGACAGTTACAATGAGCAGTTCTTC
D gene: TRBD1; J gene: TRBJ2-7; V gene: TRBV2; clone size: NA; CDR3 protein: CARTGDRSYEQYF; CDR3 DNA: TGTGCCAGGACAGGGGACCGCTCCTACGAGCAGTACTTC
D gene: NA; J gene: TRBJ2-2; V gene: TRBV7-7; clone size: few; CDR3 protein: CASSAGLTGELFF; CDR3 DNA: TGTGCTAGCAGCGCCGGACTCACCGGGGAGCTGTTTTTT
D gene: NA; J gene: TRBJ1-2; V gene: TRBV27; clone size: NA; CDR3 protein: CASSLSRGGYGYTF; CDR3 DNA: TGTGCCAGCAGTTTATCGCGGGGGGGCTATGGCTACACCTTC
D gene: NA; J gene: TRBJ2-7; V gene: TRBV7-9; clone size: NA; CDR3 protein: CASSFEGGRLGEQYF; CDR3 DNA: TGTGCCAGCAGCTTCGAAGGCGGTAGACTCGGCGAGCAGTACTTC
D gene: TRBD2; J gene: TRBJ2-3; V gene: TRBV14; clone size: NA; CDR3 protein: CASSLAGGSTDTQYF; CDR3 DNA: TGTGCCAGCAGCCTAGCGGGAGGGAGCACAGATACGCAGTATTTT
D gene: NA; J gene: TRBJ2-3; V gene: TRBV18; clone size: NA; CDR3 protein: CASSPPVGTDTQYF; CDR3 DNA: TGTGCCAGCTCACCACCGGTAGGCACAGATACGCAGTATTTT
D gene: TRBD1; J gene: TRBJ2-5; V gene: TRBV2; clone size: NA; CDR3 protein: CASRGLGQGIQETQYF; CDR3 DNA: TGTGCCAGCAGAGGTTTGGGACAGGGGATTCAAGAGACCCAGTACTTC
D gene: TRBD1; J gene: TRBJ2-7; V gene: TRBV7-9; clone size: NA; CDR3 protein: CASSGGQGGATYEQYF; CDR3 DNA: TGTGCCAGCAGCGGGGGACAGGGTGGGGCCACCTACGAGCAGTACTTC
D gene: TRBD1; J gene: TRBJ1-4; V gene: TRBV15; clone size: NA; CDR3 protein: CATSKTGGYEKLFF; CDR3 DNA: TGTGCCACCAGCAAGACAGGGGGCTACGAAAAACTGTTTTTT
D gene: TRBD1; J gene: TRBJ1-1; V gene: TRBV10-2; clone size: once; CDR3 protein: CASSDTDRGNTEAFF; CDR3 DNA: TGCGCCAGCAGTGACACCGACAGGGGGAACACTGAAGCTTTCTTT
D gene: TRBD1; J gene: TRBJ2-7; V gene: TRBV6-1; clone size: once; CDR3 protein: CASSEAAGGYEQYF; CDR3 DNA: TGTGCCAGCAGTGAGGCGGCAGGGGGCTACGAGCAGTACTTC
D gene: NA; J gene: TRBJ2-5; V gene: TRBV27; clone size: few; CDR3 protein: CASSRWALAETQYF; CDR3 DNA: TGTGCCAGCAGTCGTTGGGCTCTTGCTGAGACCCAGTACTTC
D gene: TRBD1; J gene: TRBJ2-2; V gene: TRBV5-1; clone size: NA; CDR3 protein: CASSPGQGATGELFF; CDR3 DNA: TGCGCCAGCAGCCCGGGACAGGGGGCCACCGGGGAGCTGTTTTTT
D gene: NA; J gene: TRBJ2-1; V gene: TRBV14; clone size: NA; CDR3 protein: CASSQNRGLRNNEQFF; CDR3 DNA: TGTGCCAGCAGCCAAAACAGGGGACTTCGGAACAATGAGCAGTTCTTC
D gene: TRBD2; J gene: TRBJ2-5; V gene: TRBV5-1; clone size: NA; CDR3 protein: CASSLKVLAGPETQYF; CDR3 DNA: TGCGCCAGCAGCTTGAAAGTGCTAGCGGGACCAGAGACCCAGTACTTC
D gene: NA; J gene: TRBJ2-1; V gene: TRBV14; clone size: few; CDR3 protein: CASSPTRGIYNEQFF; CDR3 DNA: TGTGCCAGCAGCCCCACAAGGGGGATTTACAATGAGCAGTTCTTC
D gene: NA; J gene: TRBJ1-1; V gene: TRBV5-1; clone size: few; CDR3 protein: CASSRDTTGPEAFF; CDR3 DNA: TGCGCCAGCAGCCGGGACACAACTGGACCTGAAGCTTTCTTT
D gene: TRBD1; J gene: TRBJ1-5; V gene: TRBV6-1; clone size: NA; CDR3 protein: CASMGTGHQPQHF; CDR3 DNA: TGTGCCAGCATGGGGACAGGGCATCAGCCCCAGCATTTT
D gene: NA; J gene: TRBJ1-1; V gene: TRBV2; clone size: NA; CDR3 protein: CASNTGMNTEAFF; CDR3 DNA: TGTGCCAGCAACACCGGGATGAACACTGAAGCTTTCTTT
D gene: TRBD2; J gene: TRBJ2-2; V gene: TRBV11-3; clone size: NA; CDR3 protein: CASSELAGGTGELFF; CDR3 DNA: TGTGCCAGCAGCGAACTAGCGGGAGGCACCGGGGAGCTGTTTTTT
D gene: NA; J gene: TRBJ2-3; V gene: TRBV7-7; clone size: few; CDR3 protein: CASSLNAGSTDTQYF; CDR3 DNA: TGTGCTAGCAGCTTAAATGCAGGAAGCACAGATACGCAGTATTTT
D gene: TRBD1; J gene: TRBJ2-7; V gene: TRBV18; clone size: NA; CDR3 protein: CASSPQGQGVDEQYF; CDR3 DNA: TGTGCCAGCTCACCACAGGGACAGGGGGTCGACGAGCAGTACTTC
D gene: NA; J gene: TRBJ1-1; V gene: TRBV7-9; clone size: once; CDR3 protein: CASSSGLREHTEAFF; CDR3 DNA: TGTGCCAGCAGCTCGGGACTGAGGGAGCACACTGAAGCTTTCTTT
D gene: NA; J gene: TRBJ1-1; V gene: TRBV28; clone size: NA; CDR3 protein: CASSSPGVRTEAFF; CDR3 DNA: TGTGCCAGCAGTTCCCCGGGAGTTCGCACTGAAGCTTTCTTT
D gene: NA; J gene: TRBJ1-2; V gene: TRBV30; clone size: few; CDR3 protein: CASDFREGGYTF; CDR3 DNA: TGTGCCTCCGACTTCAGGGAGGGTGGCTACACCTTC
D gene: TRBD2; J gene: TRBJ2-7; V gene: TRBV5-1; clone size: NA; CDR3 protein: CASSPRGGGYKYEQYF; CDR3 DNA: TGCGCCAGCAGCCCGAGAGGCGGGGGGTACAAATACGAGCAGTACTTC